These T cell receptor beta chains were read from a single sample in a study of blood T cell repertoires in COVID-19. Measured with immunoSEQ multiplex PCR; TCRdb has only the in-frame clones, and not every one. The table shows about 380,000 clones, with around 84% occurring only once. What was sequenced was peripheral blood. These receptors were obtained from a woman between 18 and 29 years old with acute or convalescent COVID-19. Both conserved end residues are part of each CDR3. A D gene is named only where the DNA matches it firmly. Size values are once, few and many counts, or a class for expanded clones, and some rows have none.

CDR3 length: 13
J gene: TRBJ2-3
D gene: TRBD2
V gene: TRBV2
clone size: .
CDR3 DNA: TGTGCCAGCAGGCGGGAGTATGGAGATACGCAGTATTTT
CDR3 protein: CASRREYGDTQYF

CDR3 length: 12
J gene: TRBJ2-7
D gene: .
V gene: TRBV7-9
clone size: .
CDR3 DNA: TGTGCCAGCAGCTGGGACTTCTACGAGCAGTACTTC
CDR3 protein: CASSWDFYEQYF

CDR3 length: 14
J gene: TRBJ1-1
D gene: .
V gene: TRBV30
clone size: .
CDR3 DNA: TGTGCCTCGACCCTACGGGGGGGGGACACTGAAGCTTTCTTT
CDR3 protein: CASTLRGGDTEAFF

CDR3 length: 15
J gene: TRBJ2-7
D gene: TRBD1
V gene: TRBV2
clone size: .
CDR3 DNA: TGTGCCAGCAGGCCAGGATACGGGACAGGCTCCGAGCAGTACTTC
CDR3 protein: CASRPGYGTGSEQYF

CDR3 length: 12
J gene: TRBJ1-4
D gene: .
V gene: TRBV3-1/TRBV3-2
clone size: many
CDR3 DNA: TGTGCCAGCAGCCAAGACGAGTATAAGCTGTTTTTT
CDR3 protein: CASSQDEYKLFF

CDR3 length: 16
J gene: TRBJ1-5
D gene: .
V gene: TRBV18
clone size: .
CDR3 DNA: TGTGCCAGCTCAACAAGGTCAGGACAGTCCGGTCAGCCCCAGCATTTT
CDR3 protein: CASSTRSGQSGQPQHF

CDR3 length: 16
J gene: TRBJ2-5
D gene: .
V gene: TRBV19
clone size: .
CDR3 DNA: TGTGCCAGTAAGGGACTCCGGGCAGGCAATAAAGAGACCCAGTACTTC
CDR3 protein: CASKGLRAGNKETQYF

CDR3 length: 16
J gene: TRBJ2-3
D gene: TRBD2
V gene: TRBV29-1
clone size: .
CDR3 DNA: TGCAGCGTTGTGGGGGGGTCTAGCGGGAGCACAGATACGCAGTATTTT
CDR3 protein: CSVVGGSSGSTDTQYF

CDR3 length: 15
J gene: TRBJ2-7
D gene: .
V gene: TRBV3-1/TRBV3-2
clone size: once
CDR3 DNA: TGTGCCAGCAGCCAGTCCATATCACCTAAATACGAGCAGTACTTC
CDR3 protein: CASSQSISPKYEQYF

CDR3 length: 15
J gene: TRBJ2-7
D gene: .
V gene: TRBV9
clone size: .
CDR3 DNA: TGTGCCAGCAGCGTAGAGAGCGGGTTCTCCTACGAGCAGTACTTC
CDR3 protein: CASSVESGFSYEQYF

CDR3 length: 12
J gene: TRBJ2-7
D gene: .
V gene: TRBV19
clone size: .
CDR3 DNA: TGTGCCAGTAGTATGGAGCGAGACGAGCAGTACTTC
CDR3 protein: CASSMERDEQYF

CDR3 length: 14
J gene: TRBJ1-3
D gene: .
V gene: TRBV6-5
clone size: .
CDR3 DNA: TGTGCCAGCAGTCCCTCCCAGGGTGGAAACACCATATATTTT
CDR3 protein: CASSPSQGGNTIYF

CDR3 length: 16
J gene: TRBJ1-6
D gene: TRBD1
V gene: TRBV7-2
clone size: .
CDR3 DNA: TGTGCCAGCAGCTTAGGTACAGGGGCCCATAATTCACCCCTCCACTTT
CDR3 protein: CASSLGTGAHNSPLHF

CDR3 length: 19
J gene: TRBJ1-6
D gene: TRBD1
V gene: TRBV6-1
clone size: .
CDR3 DNA: TGTGCCAGCAGTGATAACAGGGGCTACGACCCCTCCTATAATTCACCCCTCCACTTT
CDR3 protein: CASSDNRGYDPSYNSPLHF

CDR3 length: 12
J gene: TRBJ2-7
D gene: .
V gene: TRBV19
clone size: .
CDR3 DNA: TGTGCCAGTAGGGACAGTGCCTACGAGCAGTACTTC
CDR3 protein: CASRDSAYEQYF

CDR3 length: 15
J gene: TRBJ1-2
D gene: TRBD1
V gene: TRBV9
clone size: .
CDR3 DNA: TGTGCCAGCAGCGTAGAGACAGGGGGCGACTATGGCTACACCTTC
CDR3 protein: CASSVETGGDYGYTF

CDR3 length: 12
J gene: TRBJ2-2
D gene: .
V gene: TRBV7-9
clone size: .
CDR3 DNA: TGTGCCAGCAGCCCCAATCCCGGGGAGCTGTTTTTT
CDR3 protein: CASSPNPGELFF

CDR3 length: 14
J gene: TRBJ2-3
D gene: .
V gene: TRBV4-2
clone size: .
CDR3 DNA: TGTGCCAGCAGCCAAGATGGGCGGGCGCCCACGCAGTATTTT
CDR3 protein: CASSQDGRAPTQYF

CDR3 length: 17
J gene: TRBJ2-1
D gene: TRBD2
V gene: TRBV5-1
clone size: .
CDR3 DNA: TGCGCCAGCAGCTCTTATAGAGCGGGAGGGTCGGACAATGAGCAGTTCTTC
CDR3 protein: CASSSYRAGGSDNEQFF

CDR3 length: 15
J gene: TRBJ1-5
D gene: TRBD1
V gene: TRBV5-1
clone size: .
CDR3 DNA: TGCGCCAGCAGCTTGGAAGGGACAGGGGGACAGCCCCAGCATTTT
CDR3 protein: CASSLEGTGGQPQHF

CDR3 length: 11
J gene: TRBJ2-7
D gene: TRBD1
V gene: TRBV29-1
clone size: .
CDR3 DNA: TGCAGCGTTTCAACAGGGGGCGAGCAGTACTTC
CDR3 protein: CSVSTGGEQYF